This entry concerns a single T cell receptor beta chain. Germline values: CDR1 SGHVS, CDR2 FQNEAQ. The junction had 7 bases not matched to a gene; V was cut back by 6 bases and J by 9 bases. The CDR3 loop spans 12 amino acids. With a duration under 2 months, the hyperthyroidism was newly diagnosed in patients aged 18 to 65. These data originate in a study of T cells in Graves' hyperthyroidism and ophthalmopathy. RNA transcripts served as the template for amplifying TCR beta CDR3 regions. Primed by the HTBI set, a first-round RT-PCR was run on the TCR CDR3. From the multiplex PCR reads, TCRdb called clonotypes with MiXCR, one entry per CDR3 protein. The sample has 450,000 to 650,000 distinct CDR3 sequences; roughly 20% are singletons.

Input material: blood. The J gene is TRBJ1-1, the V gene TRBV7-8; 7 positions match TRBD1. This TCR was sampled from a man younger than 35 with Graves' hyperthyroidism. The DNA of the CDR3 is TGTGCCAGCAGTGAAACGGGACAGAAAGCTTTCTTT. Translating it yields CASSETGQKAFF. Full variable domain (missing parts from reference TRBV7-8 and TRBJ1-1): GAGVSQSPRYKVAKRGQDVALRCDPISGHVSLFWYQQALGQGPEFLTYFQNEAQLDKSGLPSDRFFAERPEGSVSTLKIQRTQQEDSAVYLCASSETGQKAFFGQGTRLTVV.